What follows describes a single T cell receptor (beta chain). The data stem from a study of blood T cell repertoires in COVID-19. Study summary: In each case, the material was cDNA or gDNA derived from T cells, B-cell-depleted T cells, or PBMCs.

Sequencing used immunoSEQ multiplex PCR; TCRdb keeps in-frame clones, though not all of them. The sample holds about 100,000 clones, roughly 92% seen once. The V and J ends lost 0 bases and 3 bases, in that order; junction bases with no gene match: 5. This CDR3 has 17 residues. The germline V gene has CDR1 SGHAT and CDR2 FQNNGV. The origin of this receptor is a man aged 45-65 years with active COVID-19. The sample taken for sequencing was peripheral blood. The V gene is TRBV11-2, the J gene TRBJ2-1; 10 bases agree with TRBD2. The CDR3 DNA reads as TGTGCCAGCAGCTTAGATCCAGCGGGAGGGGTCTACAATGAGCAGTTCTTC. Amino acid sequence: CASSLDPAGGVYNEQFF.